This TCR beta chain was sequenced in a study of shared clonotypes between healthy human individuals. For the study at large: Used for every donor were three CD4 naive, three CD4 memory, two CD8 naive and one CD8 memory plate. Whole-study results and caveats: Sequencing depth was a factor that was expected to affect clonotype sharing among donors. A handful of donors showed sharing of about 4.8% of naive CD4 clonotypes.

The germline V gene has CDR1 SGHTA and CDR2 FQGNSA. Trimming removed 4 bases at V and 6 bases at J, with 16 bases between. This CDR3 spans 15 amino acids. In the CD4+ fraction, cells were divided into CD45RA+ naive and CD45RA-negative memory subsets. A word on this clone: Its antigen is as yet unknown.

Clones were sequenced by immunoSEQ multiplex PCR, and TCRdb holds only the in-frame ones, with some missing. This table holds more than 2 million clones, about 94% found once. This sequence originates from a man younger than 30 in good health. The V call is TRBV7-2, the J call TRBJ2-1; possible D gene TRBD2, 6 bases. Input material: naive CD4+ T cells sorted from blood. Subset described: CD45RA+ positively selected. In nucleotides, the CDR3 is TGTGCCAGCAGCTCTATAAAGGACGGGGGCAATGAGCAGTTCTTC. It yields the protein CASSSIKDGGNEQFF. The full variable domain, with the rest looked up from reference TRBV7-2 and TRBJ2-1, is GAGVSQSPSNKVTEKGKDVELRCDPISGHTALYWYRQSLGQGLEFLIYFQGNSAPDKSGLPSDRFSAERTGGSVSTLTIQRTQQEDSAVYLCASSSIKDGGNEQFFGPGTRLTVL.